Following are 21 T cell receptor beta chains from one sample sequenced in a study of CD8+ T cells in alopecia areata. In each case, RNA was isolated and then reverse transcribed into cDNA as the sequencing template. Only in-frame clones appear in the TCRdb table, and some are missing; sequencing was by immunoSEQ multiplex PCR. The table has 120,000 or so clones, around two fifths seen once. Sequencing was carried out using CD4+ T cells sorted from blood. Every receptor here comes from a human donor with alopecia areata.

The rearrangement uses TRBV2 and TRBJ1-2, with TRBD1 identical over 10 bases. The ends lost 3 bases at V and 6 bases at J; junction bases unmatched: 10. The CDR3 totals 16 residues. CDR1 and CDR2 (germline): SNHLY, FYNNEI. For the CDR3, the DNA is TGTGCCAGCAGTGACAATCCCGACAGGGGGCGGGATGGCTACACCTTC. Its protein product is CASSDNPDRGRDGYTF.

The chain couples TRBV5-1 to TRBJ2-5; D ambiguous. The V gene's germline CDR1 is SGHRS and CDR2 YFSETQ. V lost 0 bases and J lost 4, with 19 bases in between. The CDR3 extends over 17 amino acids. The CDR3 DNA reads as TGCGCCAGCAGCTTGGCCACAGCGAGTATAATCGGAGAGACCCAGTACTTC. Protein sequence: CASSLATASIIGETQYF.

This clone appeared a few times. The CDR3 is CASSASDRGLYNEQFF. CDR3 DNA sequence: TGTGCCAGTAGTGCTTCTGACAGGGGGCTTTACAATGAGCAGTTCTTC. The V and J genes are TRBV19 and TRBJ2-1, with TRBD1 matching over 10 bases. The J segment lost 4 bases and the V segment lost 5 bases, leaving 8 bases of the junction unmatched. Germline CDR1 LNHDA, CDR2 SQIVND (reference sequence). The CDR3 runs 16 residues.

The chain recombines TRBV5-1 with TRBJ2-5; D assignment may be TRBD1 or TRBD2 (5 bases each). There are 14 residues in the CDR3. V lost 4 bases, J lost 5 bases, and 15 bases lay in between. Germline assignment: CDR1 SGHRS and CDR2 YFSETQ. The CDR3 bases are TGCGCCAGCAGCAAGGGACGGCCAAGGGAGACCCAGTACTTC. It translates to CASSKGRPRETQYF.

This clone was seen a single time. The chain links TRBV5-1 to TRBJ1-4, with D possibly matching TRBD1 (5 bases). CDR3 length: 13 residues. Germline V gene data show CDR1 as SGHRS and CDR2 as YFSETQ. V lost 0 bases and J 8 bases, leaving 8 bases between the germline ends. This CDR3 is CASSLDRIEKLFF. In DNA form, the CDR3 reads TGCGCCAGCAGCTTGGACAGGATCGAAAAACTGTTTTTT.

The gene calls are TRBV23-1 and TRBJ2-3; D is unclear. TRBV23-1 counts as an open reading frame of uncertain function. Trimming took off 2 bases at V and 1 base at J, with 4 bases between the two ends. The CDR3 has 13 residues. CDR3 bases: TGCGCCAGCAGTCAACTTGGCACAGATACGCAGTATTTT. Its protein is CASSQLGTDTQYF.

This chain links TRBV5-1 with TRBJ1-1; D is uncertain. The V end lost 5 bases, the J end lost 1 base, and 12 bases lay between the germline ends. There are 14 residues in the CDR3. Germline CDR1 reads SGHRS; CDR2 reads YFSETQ. CDR3 residues: CASSLTVGNTEAFF. As DNA, the CDR3 is TGCGCCAGCAGTCTCACGGTGGGGAACACTGAAGCTTTCTTT.

This clone was seen more than once but under ten times. This rearrangement joins TRBV30 to TRBJ2-3; D not certain. CDR3 size: 12 residues. CDR1 and CDR2 from the germline V gene are GTSNPN and SVGIG (reference sequence). V was cut by 4 bases and J by 1 base, with 6 bases left in between. CDR3 coding DNA: TGTGCCTGGAACCCGGGCACAGATACGCAGTATTTT. Residues: CAWNPGTDTQYF.

The chain's CDR3 is CASSQTGKTAGANVLTF. The CDR3 DNA reads as TGCGCCAGCAGCCAGACAGGGAAGACAGCTGGGGCCAACGTCCTGACTTTC. The gene calls are TRBV4-3 and TRBJ2-6; 7 nucleotides line up with TRBD1. With V trimmed by 3 bases and J by 2 bases, 7 bases remained unmatched. Germline V lookup: CDR1 LGHNA, CDR2 YSLEER. The CDR3 consists of 17 residues.

This clone was found a few times. The chain carries TRBV5-1 and TRBJ2-3; the D gene could be TRBD1 or TRBD2 (5 bases each). Looked up from germline, CDR1 is SGHRS and CDR2 is YFSETQ. The CDR3 consists of 14 residues. V was trimmed by 3 bases and J by 5 bases, leaving 13 bases between them. The chain's CDR3 is CASSSGTLGDTQYF. CDR3 nucleotide sequence: TGCGCCAGCAGCTCGGGGACCCTGGGAGATACGCAGTATTTT.

A few counts support this clone. The chain couples TRBV19 to TRBJ2-1; tentative D call: TRBD2 (6 bases). This CDR3 has 12 residues. V was cut by 2 bases and J by 9 bases, with 8 bases left in between. Germline loops: CDR1 LNHDA, CDR2 SQIVND (reference sequence). The CDR3 sequence: CASSIRGGEQFF. CDR3 in DNA: TGTGCCAGTAGTATACGGGGAGGTGAGCAGTTCTTC.

V usage is TRBV29-1 and J usage is TRBJ1-1; D uncertain. This CDR3 contains 12 residues. Trimming took off 5 bases at V and 1 base at J, with 8 bases between the two ends. Per the germline V gene, CDR1 is SQVTM and CDR2 is ANQGSEA. CDR3 DNA sequence: TGCAGCGTTCTACCGGGGAACACTGAAGCTTTCTTT. Protein product: CSVLPGNTEAFF.

The V gene is TRBV2, the J gene TRBJ2-1; 11 bases line up with TRBD2. There are 15 residues in the CDR3. CDR1 is SNHLY, CDR2 FYNNEI, per germline. The V segment lost 4 bases and the J segment 10 bases; nucleotides outside the gene matches: 9. The CDR3 loop is CASSVVAGGLEEQFF. In DNA, the CDR3 is TGTGCCAGCAGTGTAGTAGCGGGGGGGCTAGAGGAGCAGTTCTTC.

This clone came up a few times. The V gene is TRBV7-2, the J gene TRBJ2-2; perhaps TRBD1 as D (5 bases). There are 14 residues in the CDR3. Trimming pared 2 bases from V and 7 bases from J, leaving 11 bases between. CDR1 SGHTA and CDR2 FQGNSA come from the germline V gene. This CDR3 is CASSLPIQGGELFF. Written as DNA, the CDR3 is TGTGCCAGCAGCTTACCGATTCAGGGCGGGGAGCTGTTTTTT.

There are a few counts of this clone. Other DNA sequences in this specimen translate into the identical CDR3. The rearrangement joins TRBV29-1 to TRBJ1-2; unclear D gene. V was cut by 3 bases and J by 0 bases, with 2 bases left in between. Germline V CDR1 and CDR2: SQVTM, ANQGSEA. This CDR3 has 11 residues. The CDR3 region is CSVDSNYGYTF. The CDR3 region has the DNA TGCAGCGTTGACTCTAACTATGGCTACACCTTC.

This clone appeared a single time. The V gene is TRBV2, the J gene TRBJ2-1; possibly TRBD1 for D (6 bases). This CDR3 region has 13 residues. Trimming shortened V by 4 bases and J by 10 bases, and 14 bases separated the two germline ends. From germline, CDR1 is SNHLY and CDR2 FYNNEI. The CDR3 loop is CASSVLKRGEQFF. The CDR3 DNA follows: TGTGCCAGCAGTGTCCTGAAGAGGGGGGAGCAGTTCTTC.

This sequence joins TRBV20-1 and TRBJ2-1; D is undetermined. The CDR3 has 10 residues. Per germline, CDR1 DFQATT and CDR2 SNEGSKA (reference sequence). Trimming removed 3 bases at V and 15 bases at J, with 12 bases between. CDR3 region: CSASKDRLFF. The CDR3 coding sequence is TGCAGTGCTAGTAAGGATAGGCTGTTCTTC.

The V call is TRBV9, the J call TRBJ2-1; TRBD2 aligns across 11 bases. V was clipped by 3 bases and J by 6 bases; unmatched bases: 8. CDR3 length equals 16 residues. Germline V gives CDR1 SGDLS, CDR2 YYNGEE. CDR3 region: CASSGRLAGSGNEQFF. CDR3 sequence (DNA): TGTGCCAGCAGCGGGAGACTAGCGGGATCTGGCAATGAGCAGTTCTTC.

This clone has a handful of counts. The V call is TRBV7-2, the J call TRBJ2-7; TRBD1 matches 7 bases. Germline-derived CDR1 and CDR2 are SGHTA and FQGNSA. The CDR3 loop spans 13 amino acids. V shed 5 bases, J shed 3 bases, and the junction held 4 bases outside the gene matches. CDR3: CASSPGDSYEQYF. The CDR3 DNA reads TGTGCCAGCAGCCCCGGGGACAGCTACGAGCAGTACTTC. The full variable domain, completed using reference TRBV7-2 and TRBJ2-7, is GAGVSQSPSNKVTEKGKDVELRCDPISGHTALYWYRQSLGQGLEFLIYFQGNSAPDKSGLPSDRFSAERTGGSVSTLTIQRTQQEDSAVYLCASSPGDSYEQYFGPGTRLTVT.

The chain joins TRBV18 to TRBJ2-1; no reliable D call. Trimming removed 1 base at V and 6 bases at J, with 16 bases between. The CDR3 length is 16 residues. Per the germline V gene, CDR1 is KGHSH and CDR2 is LQKENI. CDR3 protein: CASSPLTGTSVNEQFF. CDR3 nucleotide sequence: TGTGCCAGCTCACCACTGACGGGTACGTCCGTCAATGAGCAGTTCTTC.

V is TRBV30 and J is TRBJ1-1, with 9 bases identical to TRBD1. Germline CDR1 GTSNPN, CDR2 SVGIG (reference sequence). The ends lost 5 bases at V and 3 bases at J; junction bases unmatched: 4. The CDR3 runs to 13 residues. The CDR3 loop is CAWDTGGDTEAFF. For the CDR3, the DNA is TGTGCCTGGGACACAGGGGGCGACACTGAAGCTTTCTTT.